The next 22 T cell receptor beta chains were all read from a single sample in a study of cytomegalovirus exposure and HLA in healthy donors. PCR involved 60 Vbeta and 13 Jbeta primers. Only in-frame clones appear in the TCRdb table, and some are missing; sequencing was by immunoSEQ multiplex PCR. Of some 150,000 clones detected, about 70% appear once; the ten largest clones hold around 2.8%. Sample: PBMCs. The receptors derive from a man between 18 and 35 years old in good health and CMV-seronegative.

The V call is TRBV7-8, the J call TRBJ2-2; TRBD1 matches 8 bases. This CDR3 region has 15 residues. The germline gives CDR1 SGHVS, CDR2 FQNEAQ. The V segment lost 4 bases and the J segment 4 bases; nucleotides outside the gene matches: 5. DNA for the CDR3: TGTGCCAGCAGCTCCCAGGGGGCAATCACCGGGGAGCTGTTTTTT. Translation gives CASSSQGAITGELFF.

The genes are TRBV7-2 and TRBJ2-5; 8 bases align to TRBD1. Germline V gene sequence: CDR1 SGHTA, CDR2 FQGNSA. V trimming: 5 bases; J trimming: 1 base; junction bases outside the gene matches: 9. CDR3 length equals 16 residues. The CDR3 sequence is CASSLGQGGLQETQYF. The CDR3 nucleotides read TGTGCCAGCAGCCTTGGACAGGGTGGCCTCCAAGAGACCCAGTACTTC.

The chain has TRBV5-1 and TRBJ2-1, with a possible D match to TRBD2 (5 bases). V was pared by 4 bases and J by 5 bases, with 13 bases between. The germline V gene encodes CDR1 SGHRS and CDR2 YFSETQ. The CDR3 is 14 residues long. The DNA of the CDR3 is TGCGCCAGCAGCGAGGGCGGAGAACACAATGAGCAGTTCTTC. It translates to CASSEGGEHNEQFF.

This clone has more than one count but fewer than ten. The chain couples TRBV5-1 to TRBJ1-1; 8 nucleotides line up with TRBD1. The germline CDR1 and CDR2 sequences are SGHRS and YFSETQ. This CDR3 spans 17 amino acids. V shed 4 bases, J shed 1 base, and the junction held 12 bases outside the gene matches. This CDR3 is CASSHLPTGEANTEAFF. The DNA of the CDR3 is TGCGCCAGCAGCCACCTTCCGACAGGGGAGGCGAACACTGAAGCTTTCTTT.

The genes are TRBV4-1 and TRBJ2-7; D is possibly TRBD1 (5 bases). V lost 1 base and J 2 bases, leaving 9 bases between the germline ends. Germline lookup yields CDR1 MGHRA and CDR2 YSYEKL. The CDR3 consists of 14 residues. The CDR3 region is CASSQVPGTYEQYF. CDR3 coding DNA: TGCGCCAGCAGCCAAGTCCCAGGGACCTACGAGCAGTACTTC.

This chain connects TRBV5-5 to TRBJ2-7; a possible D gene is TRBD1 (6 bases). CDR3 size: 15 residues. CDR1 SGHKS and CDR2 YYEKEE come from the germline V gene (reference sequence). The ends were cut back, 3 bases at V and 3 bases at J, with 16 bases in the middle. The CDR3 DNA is TGTGCCAGCAGCTCCAGGGGCGAACTTAACTACGAGCAGTACTTC. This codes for CASSSRGELNYEQYF. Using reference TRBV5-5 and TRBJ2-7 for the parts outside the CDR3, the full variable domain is DAGVTQSPTHLIKTRGQQVTLRCSPISGHKSVSWYQQVLGQGPQFIFQYYEKEERGRGNFPDRFSARQFPNYSSELNVNALLLGDSALYLCASSSRGELNYEQYFGPGTRLTVT.

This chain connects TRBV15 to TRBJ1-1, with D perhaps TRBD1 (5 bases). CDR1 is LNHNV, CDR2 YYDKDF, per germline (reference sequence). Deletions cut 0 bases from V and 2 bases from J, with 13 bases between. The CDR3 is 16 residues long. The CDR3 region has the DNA TGTGCCACCAGCAGAGAAGGGGCAGGCCTTAACACTGAAGCTTTCTTT. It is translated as CATSREGAGLNTEAFF.

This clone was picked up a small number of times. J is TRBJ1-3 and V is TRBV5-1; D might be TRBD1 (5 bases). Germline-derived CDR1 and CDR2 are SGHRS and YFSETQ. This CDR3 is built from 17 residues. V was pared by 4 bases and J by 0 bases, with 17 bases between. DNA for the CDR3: TGCGCCAGCAGCCTCTTAGGGGCCTTCTCCTCTGGAAACACCATATATTTT. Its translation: CASSLLGAFSSGNTIYF.

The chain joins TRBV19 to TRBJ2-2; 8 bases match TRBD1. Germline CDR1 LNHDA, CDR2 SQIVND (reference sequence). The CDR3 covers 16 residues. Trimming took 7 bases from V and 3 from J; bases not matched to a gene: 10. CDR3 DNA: TGTGCCAGTAAGGCCAGGGGGCGCCCGGACACCGGGGAGCTGTTTTTT. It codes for CASKARGRPDTGELFF.

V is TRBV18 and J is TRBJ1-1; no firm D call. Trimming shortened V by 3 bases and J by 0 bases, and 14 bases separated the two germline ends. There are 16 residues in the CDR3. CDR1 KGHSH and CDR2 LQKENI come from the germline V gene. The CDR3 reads CASSPTGRAMNTEAFF. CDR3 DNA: TGTGCCAGCTCACCTACCGGGAGAGCTATGAACACTGAAGCTTTCTTT.

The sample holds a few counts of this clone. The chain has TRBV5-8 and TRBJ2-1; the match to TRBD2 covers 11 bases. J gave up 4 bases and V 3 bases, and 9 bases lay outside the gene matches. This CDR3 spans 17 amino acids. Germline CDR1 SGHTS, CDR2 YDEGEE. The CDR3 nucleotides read TGTGCCAGCAGCTACCGACTAGCGGGGAACACTTACAATGAGCAGTTCTTC. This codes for CASSYRLAGNTYNEQFF.

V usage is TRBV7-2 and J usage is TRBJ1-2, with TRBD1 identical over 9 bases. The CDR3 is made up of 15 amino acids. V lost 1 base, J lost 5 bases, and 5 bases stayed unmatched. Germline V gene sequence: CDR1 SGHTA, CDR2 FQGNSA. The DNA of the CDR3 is TGTGCCAGCAGCTTAGGGGGACAGGGACTTTATGGCTACACCTTC. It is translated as CASSLGGQGLYGYTF.

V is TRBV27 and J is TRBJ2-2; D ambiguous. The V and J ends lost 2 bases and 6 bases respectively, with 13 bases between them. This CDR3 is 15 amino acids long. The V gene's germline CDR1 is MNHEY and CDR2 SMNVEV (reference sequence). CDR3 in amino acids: CASSLKSRVAGELFF. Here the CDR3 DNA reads TGTGCCAGCAGTTTAAAATCTCGGGTAGCCGGGGAGCTGTTTTTT.

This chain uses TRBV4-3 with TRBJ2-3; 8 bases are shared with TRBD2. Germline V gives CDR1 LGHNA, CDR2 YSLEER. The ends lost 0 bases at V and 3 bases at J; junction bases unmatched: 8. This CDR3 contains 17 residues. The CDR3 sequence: CASSQDQAGAPTDTQYF. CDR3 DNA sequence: TGCGCCAGCAGCCAAGATCAAGCGGGGGCCCCTACAGATACGCAGTATTTT.

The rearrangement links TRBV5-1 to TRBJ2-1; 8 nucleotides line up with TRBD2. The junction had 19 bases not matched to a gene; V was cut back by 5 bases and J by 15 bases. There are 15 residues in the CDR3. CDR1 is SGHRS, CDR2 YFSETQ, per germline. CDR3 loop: CASSPELGLAAVGFF. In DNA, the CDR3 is TGCGCCAGCAGTCCTGAATTAGGACTAGCAGCCGTGGGGTTCTTC.

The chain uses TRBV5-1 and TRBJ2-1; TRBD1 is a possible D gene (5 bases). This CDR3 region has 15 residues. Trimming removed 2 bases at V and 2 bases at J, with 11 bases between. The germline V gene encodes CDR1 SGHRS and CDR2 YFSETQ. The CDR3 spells CASSFQGITYNEQFF. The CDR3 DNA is TGCGCCAGCAGCTTCCAGGGCATAACCTACAATGAGCAGTTCTTC.

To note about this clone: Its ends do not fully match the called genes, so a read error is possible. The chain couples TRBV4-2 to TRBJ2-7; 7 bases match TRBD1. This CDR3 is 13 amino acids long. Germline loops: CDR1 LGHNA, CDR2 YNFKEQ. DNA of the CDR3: TGTGCCAGCAGCCAAGATCAACAGGGGTGGAGATTGTTC. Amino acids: CASSQDQQGWRLF.

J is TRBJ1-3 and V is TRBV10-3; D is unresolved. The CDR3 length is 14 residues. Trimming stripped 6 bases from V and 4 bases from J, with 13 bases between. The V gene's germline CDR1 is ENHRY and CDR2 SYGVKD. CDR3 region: CAISVREMGNTIYF. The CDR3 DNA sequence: TGTGCCATCAGCGTAAGAGAAATGGGAAACACCATATATTTT.

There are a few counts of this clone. CDR3 region: CASSLRGLWGNEKLFF. Here the CDR3 DNA reads TGTGCCAGTAGTCTTCGAGGACTCTGGGGTAATGAAAAACTGTTTTTT. This sequence joins TRBV19 and TRBJ1-4; D gene unclear. V lost 5 bases and J lost 4, with 17 bases in between. The CDR3 runs 16 residues. Germline loops: CDR1 LNHDA, CDR2 SQIVND (reference sequence).

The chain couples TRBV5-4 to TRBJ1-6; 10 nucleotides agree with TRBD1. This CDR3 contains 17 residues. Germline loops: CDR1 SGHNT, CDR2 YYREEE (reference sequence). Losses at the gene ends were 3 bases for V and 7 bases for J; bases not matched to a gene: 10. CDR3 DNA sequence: TGTGCCAGCAGCTCGGGCTTCGGGGGACAGGGGAATTCACCCCTCCACTTT. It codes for CASSSGFGGQGNSPLHF.

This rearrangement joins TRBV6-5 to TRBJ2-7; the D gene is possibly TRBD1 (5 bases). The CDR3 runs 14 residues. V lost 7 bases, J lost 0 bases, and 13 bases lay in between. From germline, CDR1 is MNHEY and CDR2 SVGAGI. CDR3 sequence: CASKRAQGSYEQYV. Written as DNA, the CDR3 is TGTGCCAGCAAAAGGGCCCAGGGCTCCTACGAGCAGTACGTC.

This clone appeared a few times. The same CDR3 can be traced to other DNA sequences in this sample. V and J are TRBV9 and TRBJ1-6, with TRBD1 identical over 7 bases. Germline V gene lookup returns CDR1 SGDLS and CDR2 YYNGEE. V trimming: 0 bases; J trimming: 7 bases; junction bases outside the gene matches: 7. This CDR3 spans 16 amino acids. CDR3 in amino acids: CASSVGVGTENSPLHF. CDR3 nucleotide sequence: TGTGCCAGCAGCGTAGGAGTGGGGACAGAGAATTCACCCCTCCACTTT.